The 20 T cell receptor beta chains below all came from one sample that was sequenced in a study of cytomegalovirus exposure and HLA in healthy donors (dated by TCRdb to the late 2010s). Libraries were constructed by the immunoSEQ multiplex PCR assay. A mixture of 60 forward primers for TCR Vbeta segments and 13 reverse primers for TCR Jbeta segments was used in the multiplex PCR. TCRdb took this table from immuneACCESS and kept in-frame rearrangements with V and J called. Such tables lack part of the clones; where checked against another copy, unresolved V genes explain under half of the gap, and the rest is unexplained. The sample table contains 150,000 to 200,000 clones; only one count was recorded for roughly two thirds of them. Jointly, the top ten make up 2.8% of the sample. Sequences were obtained from PBMCs. These TCRs come from a woman in her 30s in good health and CMV-seronegative.

This chain links TRBV7-2 with TRBJ2-5; tentative D call: TRBD2 (6 bases). CDR1 and CDR2 from the germline V gene are SGHTA and FQGNSA. V lost 5 bases to trimming and J lost 4 bases, with 8 bases between them. CDR3 length: 12 residues. This CDR3 is CASSRGRETQYF. CDR3 nucleotides: TGTGCCAGCAGCCGGGGGAGAGAGACCCAGTACTTC.

The J gene is TRBJ2-3, the V gene TRBV29-1; a possible D gene is TRBD2 (6 bases). Per germline, CDR1 SQVTM and CDR2 ANQGSEA. The germline V and J ends were trimmed by 4 bases and 0 bases, with 11 bases remaining between them. The CDR3 spans 14 residues. The CDR3 region is CSVVPAGSTDTQYF. The CDR3 DNA reads TGCAGCGTTGTCCCAGCGGGTAGCACAGATACGCAGTATTTT.

The V and J genes are TRBV28 and TRBJ1-2; 10 bases agree with TRBD1. Trimming at V came to 3 bases and at J to 6 bases, leaving 7 bases not matched to a gene. CDR3 length: 15 amino acids. CDR1 and CDR2 (germline): MDHEN, SYDVKM. The CDR3 DNA reads as TGTGCCAGCAGTTTGGGACAGGGGATTTGGGATGGCTACACCTTC. This translates into CASSLGQGIWDGYTF.

In this sample, this clone turned up a few times. The rearrangement links TRBV15 to TRBJ2-7; 9 bases match TRBD1. CDR1 and CDR2 from the germline V gene are LNHNV and YYDKDF (reference sequence). The CDR3 loop spans 14 amino acids. Trimming at V came to 6 bases and at J to 3 bases, leaving 6 bases not matched to a gene. The CDR3, as DNA: TGTGCCACCAGATCGGGACAGGGATTCTACGAGCAGTACTTC. Translation: CATRSGQGFYEQYF.

The V gene is TRBV7-7, the J gene TRBJ2-2; 7 bases line up with TRBD1. The trim removed 5 bases at V and 3 bases at J, leaving 3 bases unmatched. Germline V gives CDR1 SSHAT, CDR2 FNYEAQ (reference sequence). CDR3 size: 14 residues. The CDR3 nucleotides read TGTGCCAGCAGCCGGGACAGTCACACCGGGGAGCTGTTTTTT. It encodes CASSRDSHTGELFF.

This clone was observed once. The chain links TRBV27 to TRBJ2-1; 10 bases are a match to TRBD2. This CDR3 has 14 amino acids. Germline values: CDR1 MNHEY, CDR2 SMNVEV (reference sequence). The junction had 4 bases not matched to a gene; V was cut back by 5 bases and J by 6 bases. CDR3 in DNA: TGTGCCAGCAGTATTAGCGGGGGGCCCAATGAGCAGTTCTTC. Its protein is CASSISGGPNEQFF.

CDR3 region: CASSFVAGGRTDTQYF. In nucleotides, the CDR3 is TGTGCCAGCAGCTTTGTAGCGGGGGGCCGCACAGATACGCAGTATTTT. This chain links TRBV11-1 with TRBJ2-3, with TRBD2 matching 10 bases. This CDR3 is built from 16 residues. Germline CDR1 and CDR2: SGHAT and FQDESV (reference sequence). The V segment lost 3 bases and the J segment 1 base; nucleotides outside the gene matches: 4.

The chain employs TRBV28 and TRBJ2-2, with TRBD1 as a possible D gene (6 bases). The V gene lost 4 bases and the J gene lost 6 bases, with 9 bases spanning the gap. CDR1 is MDHEN and CDR2 is SYDVKM in the germline V gene. This CDR3 spans 13 amino acids. CDR3: CASSSGESGELFF. In DNA form, the CDR3 reads TGTGCCAGCAGTTCAGGGGAGTCCGGGGAGCTGTTTTTT. Full variable domain (rest looked up from reference TRBV28 and TRBJ2-2): DVKVTQSSRYLVKRTGEKVFLECVQDMDHENMFWYRQDPGLGLRLIYFSYDVKMKEKGDIPEGYSVSREKKERFSLILESASTNQTSMYLCASSSGESGELFFGEGSRLTVL.

The chain employs TRBV9 and TRBJ1-3; 7 positions agree with TRBD1. The CDR3 contains 14 residues. V lost 3 bases, J lost 0 bases, and 0 bases stayed unmatched. Looked up from germline, CDR1 is SGDLS and CDR2 is YYNGEE. The chain's CDR3 is CASSGTGSGNTIYF. CDR3 nucleotide sequence: TGTGCCAGCAGCGGGACAGGCTCTGGAAACACCATATATTTT.

The CDR3 reads CASSQLGTANTGELFF. DNA for the CDR3: TGCGCCAGCAGCCAACTCGGGACAGCGAACACCGGGGAGCTGTTTTTT. This sequence joins TRBV4-1 and TRBJ2-2, with 7 bases fitting TRBD1. Losses at the gene ends were 2 bases for V and 0 bases for J; bases not matched to a gene: 3. CDR3 size: 16 residues. Per the germline V gene, CDR1 is MGHRA and CDR2 is YSYEKL.

The gene calls are TRBV28 and TRBJ2-1, with 10 bases that match TRBD2. V was pared by 3 bases and J by 8 bases, with 10 bases of the junction left unmatched. The CDR3 runs 16 residues. Per germline, CDR1 MDHEN and CDR2 SYDVKM. CDR3 sequence (DNA): TGTGCCAGCAGTTTGACTATAGCGGGGGGCACCGATGAGCAGTTCTTC. Its translation is CASSLTIAGGTDEQFF. The full variable domain, its missing parts supplied by reference TRBV28 and TRBJ2-1, is DVKVTQSSRYLVKRTGEKVFLECVQDMDHENMFWYRQDPGLGLRLIYFSYDVKMKEKGDIPEGYSVSREKKERFSLILESASTNQTSMYLCASSLTIAGGTDEQFFGPGTRLTVL.

This clone has just one count. V usage is TRBV7-9 and J usage is TRBJ2-3, with D perhaps matching TRBD2 (5 bases). Deletions cut 11 bases from V and 0 bases from J, with 9 bases between. Germline CDR1 SEHNR, CDR2 FQNEAQ (reference sequence). CDR3 size: 12 residues. The DNA for the CDR3 is TGTGCCGCTAGCTCTAGCACAGATACGCAGTATTTT. Its translation is CAASSSTDTQYF.

V usage is TRBV28 and J usage is TRBJ2-2; 10 nucleotides align to TRBD2. Germline V gene data show CDR1 as MDHEN and CDR2 as SYDVKM. Trimming removed 3 bases from V and 7 bases from J; junction bases left unmatched: 8. CDR3 length: 16 residues. The CDR3 DNA is TGTGCCAGCAGTTTGGGGGGAGCGGGAGGGCACGGGGAGCTGTTTTTT. This codes for CASSLGGAGGHGELFF.

This rearrangement joins TRBV18 to TRBJ2-7; 11 positions match TRBD2. Germline V lookup: CDR1 KGHSH, CDR2 LQKENI. This CDR3 region has 15 residues. With 0 bases clipped from V and 3 bases from J, the junction kept 1 base outside the gene matches. The CDR3 spells CASSPPTSGNYEQYF. CDR3 nucleotides: TGTGCCAGCTCACCACCGACTAGCGGGAACTACGAGCAGTACTTC. Combining the CDR3 with reference TRBV18 and TRBJ2-7 gives the whole variable domain NAGVMQNPRHLVRRRGQEARLRCSPMKGHSHVYWYRQLPEEGLKFMVYLQKENIIDESGMPKERFSAEFPKEGPSILRIQQVVRGDSAAYFCASSPPTSGNYEQYFGPGTRLTVT.

V and J are TRBV25-1 and TRBJ2-5; weak D call: TRBD1 (6 bases). V was pared by 1 base and J by 4 bases, with 10 bases between. Germline CDR1 reads MGHDK; CDR2 reads SYGVNS. This CDR3 has 14 amino acids. The CDR3 here is CASSEFGGPETQYF. CDR3 coding DNA: TGTGCCAGCAGTGAATTTGGGGGCCCAGAGACCCAGTACTTC.

The gene calls are TRBV2 and TRBJ1-2; no reliable D call. The CDR3 is made up of 13 amino acids. Trimming took off 2 bases at V and 2 bases at J, with 6 bases between the two ends. Germline CDR1 reads SNHLY; CDR2 reads FYNNEI. CDR3 sequence reads: CASSESVNYGYTF. The CDR3 region has the DNA TGTGCCAGCAGTGAATCAGTCAACTATGGCTACACCTTC.

V and J are TRBV7-6 and TRBJ1-5, with D possibly matching TRBD1 (5 bases). V was clipped by 6 bases and J by 4 bases, with 13 bases between them. Germline CDR1 SGHVS, CDR2 FNYEAQ. This CDR3 contains 14 residues. The CDR3 DNA sequence: TGTGCCAGCAGTCCCGGAGGGGTGAATCAGCCCCAGCATTTT. Translation: CASSPGGVNQPQHF.

The V call is TRBV29-1, the J call TRBJ2-1; the match to TRBD2 covers 8 bases. Germline V lookup: CDR1 SQVTM, CDR2 ANQGSEA. The ends lost 4 bases at V and 5 bases at J; junction bases unmatched: 4. The CDR3 sequence is 13 residues long. CDR3 loop: CSVGLALDNEQFF. CDR3 bases: TGCAGCGTTGGACTAGCGCTGGACAATGAGCAGTTCTTC.

This clone was found once. The rearrangement links TRBV2 to TRBJ1-5; the D gene is possibly TRBD1 (6 bases). The CDR3 runs 14 residues. Trimming took off 3 bases at V and 5 bases at J, with 11 bases between the two ends. CDR1 is SNHLY, CDR2 FYNNEI, per germline. The CDR3 here is CASSEGDTHQPQHF. The CDR3 nucleotides read TGTGCCAGCAGTGAGGGGGACACCCATCAGCCCCAGCATTTT.

This chain joins TRBV6-1 and TRBJ2-5; TRBD1 is a possible D gene (5 bases). With 7 bases removed from V and 3 bases from J, the gap between germline ends came to 12 bases. This CDR3 comprises 13 residues. Germline loops: CDR1 MNHNS, CDR2 SASEGT. The CDR3 DNA is TGTGCCAGCAAGCAGGGTTCGGAAGAGACCCAGTACTTC. Its protein product is CASKQGSEETQYF.